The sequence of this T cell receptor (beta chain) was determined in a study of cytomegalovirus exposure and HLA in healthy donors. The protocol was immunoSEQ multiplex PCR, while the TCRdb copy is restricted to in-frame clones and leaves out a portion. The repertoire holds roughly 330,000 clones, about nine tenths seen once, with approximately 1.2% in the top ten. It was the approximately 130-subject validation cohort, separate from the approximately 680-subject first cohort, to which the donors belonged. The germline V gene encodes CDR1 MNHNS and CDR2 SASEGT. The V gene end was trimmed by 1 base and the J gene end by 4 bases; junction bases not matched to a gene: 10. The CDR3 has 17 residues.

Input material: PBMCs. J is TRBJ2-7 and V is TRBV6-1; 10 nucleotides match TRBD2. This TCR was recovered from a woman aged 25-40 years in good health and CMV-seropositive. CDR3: CASSEERSGRPGYEQYF. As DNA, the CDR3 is TGTGCCAGCAGTGAAGAGCGTAGCGGGAGGCCCGGTTACGAGCAGTACTTC.